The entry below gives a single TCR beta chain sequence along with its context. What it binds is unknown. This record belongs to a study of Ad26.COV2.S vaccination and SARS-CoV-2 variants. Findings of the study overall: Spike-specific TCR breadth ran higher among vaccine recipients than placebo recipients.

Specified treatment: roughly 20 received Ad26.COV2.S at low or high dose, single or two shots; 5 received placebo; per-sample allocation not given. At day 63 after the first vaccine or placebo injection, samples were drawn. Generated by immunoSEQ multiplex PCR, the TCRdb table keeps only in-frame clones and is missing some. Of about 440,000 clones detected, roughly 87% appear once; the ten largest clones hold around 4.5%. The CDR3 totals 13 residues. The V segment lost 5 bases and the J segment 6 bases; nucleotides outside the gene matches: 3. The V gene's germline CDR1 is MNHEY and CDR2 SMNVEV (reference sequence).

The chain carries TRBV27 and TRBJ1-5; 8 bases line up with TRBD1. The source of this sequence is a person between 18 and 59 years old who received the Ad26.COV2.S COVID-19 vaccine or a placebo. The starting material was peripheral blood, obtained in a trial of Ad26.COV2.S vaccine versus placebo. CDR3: CASSQGAVQPQHF. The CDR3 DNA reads TGTGCCAGCAGTCAGGGGGCGGTTCAGCCCCAGCATTTT.